The present T cell receptor (beta chain) was sequenced within a study of T cell repertoires in cytomegalovirus infection. Study summary: CMV epitopes used comprised recently identified HLA-C-restricted ones and well-studied HLA-B-restricted ones.

TCRdb reanalysed the reads using MiXCR and keeps one entry per CDR3 protein. The sample holds about 570,000 distinct CDR3 sequences, just under 40% seen once. The CDR3 spans 16 residues. Trimming stripped 0 bases from V and 0 bases from J, with 12 bases between. The germline gives CDR1 SGHNT, CDR2 YYREEE (reference sequence). Comment on this clonotype: Antigen unknown.

The sequence derives from a human donor in good health (CMV status not recorded). Some clones in this sample may be carry-over from other donors' samples. The chain employs TRBV5-4 and TRBJ1-1; perhaps TRBD1 as D (5 bases). Source: cultured PBMCs, taken from culture after CMV antigen stimulation. The CDR3 is CASSLAGGGLNTEAFF. The CDR3 DNA follows: TGTGCCAGCAGCTTGGCCGGGGGGGGTTTGAACACTGAAGCTTTCTTT.